Listed here is a single T cell receptor beta chain. The data were produced by immunoSEQ multiplex PCR, yet TCRdb's version contains in-frame clones alone and is incomplete. The repertoire holds fewer than 850,000 clones, with about nine tenths as singletons. This record comes from a study of shared clonotypes between healthy human individuals. At the level of the study: The donor pool was made up of two women and a few men aged 18 to 49.

CDR1 PRHDT and CDR2 FYEKMQ come from the germline V gene (reference sequence). The CDR3 length is 15 residues. V gave up 5 bases and J gave up 5 bases; unmatched junction bases: 11. J is TRBJ2-7 and V is TRBV13, with 8 bases aligning to TRBD1. Material for sequencing was memory CD8+ T cells from PBMCs. The subset is: CD45RO+ cells pooled with CCR7-negative TemRA cells. This sequence was found in a man aged 18 to 29 in good health. Some clones in this sample may be carry-over from other donors' samples. The chain's CDR3 is CASSSTGTGSDEQYF. The CDR3 nucleotides read TGTGCCAGCAGCAGCACCGGGACAGGTTCGGACGAGCAGTACTTC.